Listed below are T cell receptor beta chains from one sample, sequenced in a study of blood T cells in healthy people across ages. Using its own MiXCR run on the 5' RACE reads, TCRdb lists one record per CDR3 protein. Of around 1,500,000 distinct CDR3 sequences listed, roughly 27% are singletons. Input material: blood. The receptors derive from a woman between 25 and 40 years old in good health. Each CDR3 is given with its conserved first and last residue. The order of the fields is J gene, D gene, clone size, V gene, CDR3 DNA, CDR3 protein. The D gene is left open where the match is weak. Expanded clones are given a class, and other clones once, few, many or no size at all.

J gene: TRBJ2-7
D gene: .
clone size: many
V gene: TRBV5-6
CDR3 DNA: TGTGCCAGCAGCGGGGGAGTCTTCTACGAGCAGTACTTC
CDR3 protein: CASSGGVFYEQYF

J gene: TRBJ2-5
D gene: .
clone size: .
V gene: TRBV19
CDR3 DNA: TGTGCCAGTAGTCAACAGACAAGACAAGAGACCCAGTACTTC
CDR3 protein: CASSQQTRQETQYF

J gene: TRBJ2-5
D gene: TRBD2
clone size: few
V gene: TRBV5-1
CDR3 DNA: TGCGCCAGCAGCATTGGGACTAGCGGAGCGCAAGAGACCCAGTACTTC
CDR3 protein: CASSIGTSGAQETQYF

J gene: TRBJ2-7
D gene: TRBD1
clone size: many
V gene: TRBV6-6
CDR3 DNA: TGTGCCAGCAGTTCAACAGGGGTCACCTACGAGCAGTACTTC
CDR3 protein: CASSSTGVTYEQYF

J gene: TRBJ2-1
D gene: TRBD1
clone size: few
V gene: TRBV24-1
CDR3 DNA: TGTGCCACCAGTGATCCAGGGGGCTCTGAGCAGTTCTTC
CDR3 protein: CATSDPGGSEQFF

J gene: TRBJ2-3
D gene: TRBD1
clone size: few
V gene: TRBV15
CDR3 DNA: TGTGCCACCAGCGTCCCACAGGGGGCTGGAGATACGCAGTATTTT
CDR3 protein: CATSVPQGAGDTQYF

J gene: TRBJ2-5
D gene: TRBD2
clone size: .
V gene: TRBV7-9
CDR3 DNA: TGTGCCAGCTCGGCGCGTGCGGGGGGCCTCCAAGAGACCCAGTACTTC
CDR3 protein: CASSARAGGLQETQYF

J gene: TRBJ1-1
D gene: TRBD1
clone size: few
V gene: TRBV6-1
CDR3 DNA: TGTGCCAGCAGTGCCAACAGGGGAGGGGGCACTGAAGCTTTCTTT
CDR3 protein: CASSANRGGGTEAFF

J gene: TRBJ2-7
D gene: TRBD2
clone size: .
V gene: TRBV7-2
CDR3 DNA: TGTGCCAGCAGCTTGTCGACTAGCGGGGCAGGCGAGCAGTACTTC
CDR3 protein: CASSLSTSGAGEQYF

J gene: TRBJ1-2
D gene: .
clone size: many
V gene: TRBV7-9
CDR3 DNA: TGTGCCAGCAGCTTGGGGGCGGTTAACTATGGCTACACCTTC
CDR3 protein: CASSLGAVNYGYTF

J gene: TRBJ2-7
D gene: .
clone size: many
V gene: TRBV20-1
CDR3 DNA: TGCAGTGCTCCAGGACGGAACTCCTACGAGCAGTACTTC
CDR3 protein: CSAPGRNSYEQYF

J gene: TRBJ2-7
D gene: .
clone size: few
V gene: TRBV28
CDR3 DNA: TGTGCCAGCATGGGCATATACAGGGCTCAGTACTTC
CDR3 protein: CASMGIYRAQYF

J gene: TRBJ2-2
D gene: .
clone size: few
V gene: TRBV19
CDR3 DNA: TGTGCCAGTAGTATAGAGAGGCGCGCCACCGGGGAGCTGTTTTTT
CDR3 protein: CASSIERRATGELFF